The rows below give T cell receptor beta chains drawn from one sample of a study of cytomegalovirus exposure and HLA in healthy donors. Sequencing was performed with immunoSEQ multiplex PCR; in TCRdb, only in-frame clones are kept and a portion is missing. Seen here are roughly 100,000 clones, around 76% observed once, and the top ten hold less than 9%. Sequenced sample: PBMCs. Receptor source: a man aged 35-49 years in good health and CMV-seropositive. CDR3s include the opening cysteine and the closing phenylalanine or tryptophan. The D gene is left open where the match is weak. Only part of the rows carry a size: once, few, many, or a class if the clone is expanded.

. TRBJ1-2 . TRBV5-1 TGCGCCAGCAGCTTGGAACCCACGGGCTATGGCTACACCTTC CASSLEPTGYGYTF
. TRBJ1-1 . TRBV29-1 TGCAGCGTAGCCAACAGGGAACGGAGCACTGAAGCTTTCTTT CSVANRERSTEAFF
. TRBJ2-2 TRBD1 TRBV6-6 TGTGCCAGCAGCGACAGGGCCGGGGAGCTGTTTTTT CASSDRAGELFF
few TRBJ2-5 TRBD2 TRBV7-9 TGTTCCAGCAGCTTAGGGTCTAGCGGGGGGCTTCAAGAGACCCAGTACTTC CSSSLGSSGGLQETQYF
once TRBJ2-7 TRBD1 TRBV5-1 TGCGCCAGCAGTCTGGGGACAGGGTTGTTGGAGCAGTACTTC CASSLGTGLLEQYF
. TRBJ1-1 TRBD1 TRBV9 TGTGCCAGCAGCGTTCAACAGGGGGGGGCTGAAGCTTTCTTT CASSVQQGGAEAFF
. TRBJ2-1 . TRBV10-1 TGCGCCAGCAGTGATCCTGGGGGCACCTACAATGAGCAGTTCTTC CASSDPGGTYNEQFF
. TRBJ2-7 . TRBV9 TGTGCCAGCAGCCTGACCCAGGCACCCTACGAGCAGTACTTC CASSLTQAPYEQYF
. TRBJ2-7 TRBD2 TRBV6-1 TGTGCCAGCCGACTAGCGGGAGCTGGAGAGCAGTACTTC CASRLAGAGEQYF
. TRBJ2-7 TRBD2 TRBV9 TGTGCCAGCAGCGAGGGGTCTGGGACTACCTACGAGCAGTACTTC CASSEGSGTTYEQYF
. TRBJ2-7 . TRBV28 TGTGCCAGCAGTTTGGGGCGGAGCTCCTACGAGCAGTACTTC CASSLGRSSYEQYF
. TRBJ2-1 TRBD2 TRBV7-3 TGTGCCAGCAGCTTGACTAGCGGGGGGGCCGATGAGCAGTTCTTC CASSLTSGGADEQFF
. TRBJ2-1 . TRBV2 TGTGCCAGCAATCTCCAGGACTACCCCAATGAGCAGTTCTTC CASNLQDYPNEQFF
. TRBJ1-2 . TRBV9 TGTGCCAGCAGCGGATCTAACGCCTACTATGGCTACACCTTC CASSGSNAYYGYTF
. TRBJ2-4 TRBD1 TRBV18 TGTGCCAGCTCACCACCGAAGGGACAGGGGGCCAAAAACATTCAGTACTTC CASSPPKGQGAKNIQYF
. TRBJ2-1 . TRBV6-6 TGTGCCAGCAATCTCCAGGGGAGCTCCTACAATGAGCAGTTCTTC CASNLQGSSYNEQFF
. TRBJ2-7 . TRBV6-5 TGTGCCAGCAGTTTCGATCGGGTACGGTGGTCCTACGAGCAGTACTTC CASSFDRVRWSYEQYF
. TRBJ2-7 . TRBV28 TGTGCCAGCATTAAGTCGGGGACTTTGACCTACGAGCAGTACTTC CASIKSGTLTYEQYF
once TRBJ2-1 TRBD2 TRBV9 TGTGCCAGCAGCGTAGGGTCTACTAGCGGGAGGGCCTCGTACAATGAGCAGTTCTTC CASSVGSTSGRASYNEQFF
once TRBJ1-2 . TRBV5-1 TGCGCCAGCAGCCCGCAGGACATCTTCTATGGCTACACCTTC CASSPQDIFYGYTF
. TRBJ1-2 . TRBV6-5 TGTGCCAGCAGTCGTACCCAGGGCGTCTTTTATGGCTACACCTTC CASSRTQGVFYGYTF
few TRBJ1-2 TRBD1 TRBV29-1 TGCAGCGTTGAAGGAAATGATGGACAGGGGCTCTATGGCTACACCTTC CSVEGNDGQGLYGYTF
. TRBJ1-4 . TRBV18 TGTGCCAGCTCACCTCCATCAGCCGACAGGTCTAATGAAAAACTGTTTTTT CASSPPSADRSNEKLFF
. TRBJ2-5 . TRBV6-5 TGTGCCAGCAGTCCCTGGCAGGGGGGTCAAGAGACCCAGTACTTC CASSPWQGGQETQYF
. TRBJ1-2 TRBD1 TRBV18 TGTGCCAGCTCACCAGGGACAGGGGGCGCGAACTATGGCTACACCTTC CASSPGTGGANYGYTF
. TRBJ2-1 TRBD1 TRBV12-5 TGTGCTAGTGCCCAGGGACAGGGTGTAGGTGAGCAGTTCTTC CASAQGQGVGEQFF
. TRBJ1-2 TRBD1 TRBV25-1 TGTGCCAGCAGGGGACAGGGAAACTATGGCTACACCTTC CASRGQGNYGYTF
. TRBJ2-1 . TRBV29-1 TGCAGCGTAGCGGGCCTAAAGAGCTCCTACAATGAGCAGTTCTTC CSVAGLKSSYNEQFF
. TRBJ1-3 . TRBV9 TGTGCCAGCACCCTCGGAGGGGTTATTTCTGGAAACACCATATATTTT CASTLGGVISGNTIYF
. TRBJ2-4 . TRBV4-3 TGCGCCAGCAGCCTCGGGGACAAACCCGGGAACATTCAGTACTTC CASSLGDKPGNIQYF
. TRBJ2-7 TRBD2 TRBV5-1 TGCGCCAGCAGCTTGATAGCGGGGGCAATCACTAACGAGCAGTACTTC CASSLIAGAITNEQYF
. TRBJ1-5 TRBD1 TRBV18 TGTGCCAGCTCCCAGGGACAGGGGACGAATCAGCCCCAGCATTTT CASSQGQGTNQPQHF
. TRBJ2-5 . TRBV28 TGTGCCAGCAGTTTCCCTGGTGGGGGGTTGAGGACCCAGTACTTC CASSFPGGGLRTQYF
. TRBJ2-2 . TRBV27 TGTGCCCGAATAAATGGCAGGGTCCCATCAGGGGAGCTGTTTTTT CARINGRVPSGELFF
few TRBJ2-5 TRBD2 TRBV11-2 TGTGCCAGCAGCCCCCTCCAGCGGGGTAATCAAGAGACCCAGTACTTC CASSPLQRGNQETQYF
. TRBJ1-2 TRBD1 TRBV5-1 TGCGCCAGCAGTCTAACGACCACAGGGGGCTTTGGCTACACCTTC CASSLTTTGGFGYTF
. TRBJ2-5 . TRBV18 TGTGCCAGCTCAACAGGGCTAATGGAGACCCAGTACTTC CASSTGLMETQYF
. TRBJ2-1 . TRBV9 TGTGCCAGCAGCGGGCCAGGGATTGGAAATGAGCAGTTCTTC CASSGPGIGNEQFF
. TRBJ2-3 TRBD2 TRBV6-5 TGTGCCAGCAGTTACGGACTAGCGGGAGTCACAGATACGCAGTATTTT CASSYGLAGVTDTQYF
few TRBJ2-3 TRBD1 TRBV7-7 TGTGCTAGCAGCTTAGGAGTGGGACAGGGCACAGATACGCAGTATTTT CASSLGVGQGTDTQYF
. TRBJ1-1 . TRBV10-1 TGCGCCAGCAGTGATGAGATGAACACTGAAGCTTTCTTT CASSDEMNTEAFF
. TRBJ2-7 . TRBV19 TGTGCCAGTAGTAAAGTAGGACATGTCTCCGAGCAGTACTTC CASSKVGHVSEQYF
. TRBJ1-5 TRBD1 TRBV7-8 TGTGCCAGCAGCTACGGGGGACAGCACAATCAGCCCCAGCATTTT CASSYGGQHNQPQHF
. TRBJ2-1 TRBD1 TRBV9 TGTGCCAGCAGCGTCTCGGGGACAGGAGAACAGTTCTTC CASSVSGTGEQFF
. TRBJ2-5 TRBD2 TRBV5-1 TGCGCCAGCAGCTACGGGGGGGCCAAAGAGACCCAGTACTTC CASSYGGAKETQYF
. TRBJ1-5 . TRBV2 TGTGCCAGCAGTCGACAGACTAGCAATCAGCCCCAGCATTTT CASSRQTSNQPQHF
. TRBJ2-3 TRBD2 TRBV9 TGTGCCAGCAGCGGACGAGGACTAGCGGGAGGGGCAGATACGCAGTATTTT CASSGRGLAGGADTQYF